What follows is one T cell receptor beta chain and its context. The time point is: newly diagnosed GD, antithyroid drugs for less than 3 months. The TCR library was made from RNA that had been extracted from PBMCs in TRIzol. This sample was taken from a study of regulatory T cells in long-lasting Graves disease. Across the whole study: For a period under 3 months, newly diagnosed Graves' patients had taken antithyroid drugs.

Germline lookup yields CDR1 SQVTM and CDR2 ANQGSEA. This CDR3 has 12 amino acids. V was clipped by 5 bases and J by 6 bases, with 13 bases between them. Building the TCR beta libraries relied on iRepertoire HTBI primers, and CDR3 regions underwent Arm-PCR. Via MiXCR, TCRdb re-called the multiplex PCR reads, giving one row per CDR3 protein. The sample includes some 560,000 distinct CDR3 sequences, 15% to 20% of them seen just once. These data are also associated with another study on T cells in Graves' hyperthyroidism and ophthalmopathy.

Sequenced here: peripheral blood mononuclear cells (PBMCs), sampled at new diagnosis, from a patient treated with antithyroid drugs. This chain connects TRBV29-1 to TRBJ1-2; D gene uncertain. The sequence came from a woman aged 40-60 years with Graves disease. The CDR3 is CSVPDLSDGYTF. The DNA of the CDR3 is TGCAGCGTTCCGGACCTTAGTGATGGCTACACCTTC.